These T cell receptor beta chains were read from a single sample in a study of T-cell reconstitution after alpha-beta-depleted transplantation in children. MiXCR, run by TCRdb on the PCR reads, gives a single entry per CDR3 protein. The top ten clones hold over 25% of a sample with about 980,000 distinct CDR3 sequences, about 29% of them seen once. Sequencing was performed on PBMCs, mostly from graft donor cells, taken 360 days after TCRalphabeta/CD19-depleted stem cell transplant. These receptors came from a boy under three years old who had a stem cell transplant for SCID, so the T cells may come from the graft donor. CDR3s include the opening cysteine and the closing phenylalanine or tryptophan. A D gene is named only where the DNA matches it firmly. Size tells how often a clone was seen (once, few, many) or the class of an expanded clone, and some rows leave it out.

- TRBJ1-2 TRBV12-3/TRBV12-4 TRBD1 CASRRIRTGGDNGYTF TGTGCCAGCAGACGGATCCGGACAGGGGGTGATAATGGCTACACCTTC
- TRBJ2-7 TRBV12-3/TRBV12-4 - CASHNGGPPYEQYF TGTGCCAGCCACAACGGGGGGCCGCCCTACGAGCAGTACTTC
few TRBJ2-2 TRBV7-8 - CASERGSRGFTGELFF TGTGCCAGCGAACGAGGTTCGCGGGGTTTCACCGGGGAGCTGTTTTTT
- TRBJ2-2 TRBV20-1 TRBD1 CSARPGGQTGELFF TGCAGTGCTAGACCAGGGGGCCAGACCGGGGAGCTGTTTTTT
- TRBJ2-3 TRBV5-4 TRBD1 CASSLQGQPTDTQYF TGTGCCAGCAGCTTGCAGGGACAGCCCACAGATACGCAGTATTTT
few TRBJ1-1 TRBV19 TRBD1 CASSRPPGQINTEAFF TGTGCCAGTAGTAGGCCACCGGGACAGATAAACACTGAAGCTTTCTTT
few TRBJ2-5 TRBV5-1 TRBD2 CASSLVDTERGTQYF TGCGCCAGCAGCTTGGTGGACACCGAGCGGGGGACCCAGTACTTC
- TRBJ2-1 TRBV5-1 TRBD1 CASSLGDRREQFF TGCGCCAGCAGCTTAGGGGACAGGCGGGAGCAGTTCTTC
few TRBJ2-1 TRBV2 TRBD2 CAGSGTSVTNEQFF TGTGCCGGTTCCGGGACTAGCGTGACCAATGAGCAGTTCTTC
- TRBJ1-5 TRBV5-1 - CASSLGPPADLKHF TGCGCCAGCAGCTTGGGCCCCCCGGCAGACCTAAAGCATTTT
- TRBJ2-1 TRBV28 TRBD2 CASSFGEGNEQFF TGTGCCAGCAGTTTCGGGGAGGGCAATGAGCAGTTCTTC
few TRBJ2-7 TRBV7-9 TRBD2 CASSPLDGAGAYEQYF TGTGCCAGCAGCCCTCTCGATGGAGCGGGGGCCTACGAGCAGTACTTC
- TRBJ1-5 TRBV28 - CASSFGGGGGQPQHF TGTGCCAGCAGTTTTGGGGGAGGGGGAGGGCAGCCCCAGCATTTT
once TRBJ2-4 TRBV13 TRBD2 CASSPTTGTSRTLSIQYF TGTGCCAGCAGCCCCACCACGGGGACTAGCCGGACCCTAAGCATTCAGTACTTC
- TRBJ2-1 TRBV6-5 - CASSYSPAHYNEQFF TGTGCCAGCAGTTACAGCCCAGCCCACTACAATGAGCAGTTCTTC
- TRBJ1-2 TRBV6-2/TRBV6-3 - CASTQGYGYTF TGTGCCAGCACCCAGGGGTATGGCTACACCTTC
- TRBJ1-2 TRBV7-9 - CASSLTTGPYGYTF TGTGCCAGCAGCTTAACCACAGGGCCGTATGGCTACACCTTC
few TRBJ1-3 TRBV12-3/TRBV12-4 - CASSLGQPKSGNTIYF TGTGCCAGCAGTTTAGGGCAGCCGAAATCTGGAAACACCATATATTTT
- TRBJ2-1 TRBV7-9 - CASSGASSYNEQFF TGTGCCAGCTCGGGGGCCTCCTCCTACAATGAGCAGTTCTTC
few TRBJ2-1 TRBV6-1 TRBD2 CASSEMRGGPWNEQFF TGTGCCAGCAGTGAAATGCGGGGGGGCCCTTGGAATGAGCAGTTCTTC
- TRBJ2-2 TRBV7-9 - CASRPPGPGELFF TGTGCCAGCAGACCCCCGGGTCCCGGGGAGCTGTTTTTT
few TRBJ1-1 TRBV18 TRBD1 CASSGGQGAPKGHMNTEAFF TGTGCCAGCTCAGGGGGACAGGGGGCTCCAAAGGGGCACATGAACACTGAAGCTTTCTTT
- TRBJ2-1 TRBV7-3 - CASSPTGGQNNEQFF TGTGCCAGCAGCCCGACAGGTGGTCAAAACAATGAGCAGTTCTTC
- TRBJ1-1 TRBV4-1 - CASSGTLMNTEAFF TGCGCCAGCAGCGGAACACTTATGAACACTGAAGCTTTCTTT
- TRBJ2-7 TRBV20-1 - CSASRPSSYEQYF TGCAGTGCTAGTCGCCCTAGCTCCTACGAGCAGTACTTC
- TRBJ2-7 TRBV10-3 TRBD1 CAISESTGGWSEQYF TGTGCCATCAGTGAGTCAACAGGGGGATGGAGCGAGCAGTACTTC
- TRBJ2-7 TRBV7-9 - CASSSLGHEQYF TGTGCCAGCAGCTCCCTGGGACACGAGCAGTACTTC
once TRBJ1-6 TRBV3-1 - CASSHAGEPSSLHF TGTGCCAGCAGCCATGCGGGGGAACCCTCTTCCCTCCACTTT
few TRBJ2-7 TRBV10-3 - CAISGHEDYEQYF TGTGCCATCAGTGGACACGAAGACTACGAGCAGTACTTC